This is a list of T cell receptor beta chains from one sample in a study of blood T cell repertoires in COVID-19. TCRdb keeps only in-frame clones here, not all; method: immunoSEQ multiplex PCR. This sample yields roughly 85,000 clones, of which 86% are seen a single time; about 26% belongs to the top ten. Sequences were obtained from peripheral blood. Source of these receptors: a man aged 45-65 years with active or convalescent COVID-19. CDR3s include the opening cysteine and the closing phenylalanine or tryptophan. The order of the fields is CDR3 protein, CDR3 DNA, D gene, clone size, J gene, V gene. A D gene is named only where the DNA matches it firmly. Rows may omit the clone size; those that give it use once, few, many or a size class.

cdr3_aa: CASSARRAGGPSGANVLTF
cdr3_nt: TGCGCCAGCAGCGCCCGCCGCGCGGGAGGGCCGTCTGGGGCCAACGTCCTGACTTTC
d_call: TRBD2
clone_size: NA
j_call: TRBJ2-6
v_call: TRBV5-1

cdr3_aa: CASSQLVGANVLTF
cdr3_nt: TGTGCCAGCAGCCAATTAGTAGGGGCCAACGTCCTGACTTTC
d_call: NA
clone_size: NA
j_call: TRBJ2-6
v_call: TRBV4-2

cdr3_aa: CASSLLGGGLDGYTF
cdr3_nt: TGTGCCAGCAGTCTACTAGGGGGTGGACTGGATGGCTACACCTTC
d_call: NA
clone_size: NA
j_call: TRBJ1-2
v_call: TRBV27

cdr3_aa: CASSLGLGAGVLTGELFF
cdr3_nt: TGTGCCAGCAGCTTAGGCTTAGGGGCGGGAGTGTTGACCGGGGAGCTGTTTTTT
d_call: TRBD2
clone_size: NA
j_call: TRBJ2-2
v_call: TRBV13

cdr3_aa: CASSLQQDLAKNIQYF
cdr3_nt: TGTGCCAGCAGTCTCCAACAGGATCTAGCCAAAAACATTCAGTACTTC
d_call: NA
clone_size: NA
j_call: TRBJ2-4
v_call: TRBV28

cdr3_aa: CASSYTYTDTQYF
cdr3_nt: TGTGCCAGCAGCTATACCTACACAGATACGCAGTATTTT
d_call: NA
clone_size: NA
j_call: TRBJ2-3
v_call: TRBV3-1/TRBV3-2

cdr3_aa: CSVEDSNYGYTF
cdr3_nt: TGCAGCGTTGAAGACAGTAACTATGGCTACACCTTC
d_call: NA
clone_size: NA
j_call: TRBJ1-2
v_call: TRBV29-1

cdr3_aa: CAIGRDGSGNTIYF
cdr3_nt: TGTGCCATCGGCCGGGATGGCTCTGGAAACACCATATATTTT
d_call: NA
clone_size: NA
j_call: TRBJ1-3
v_call: TRBV10-3

cdr3_aa: CATSEPGQNTGELFF
cdr3_nt: TGTGCCACCAGTGAACCGGGACAGAACACCGGGGAGCTGTTTTTT
d_call: NA
clone_size: NA
j_call: TRBJ2-2
v_call: TRBV24-1

cdr3_aa: CASSLAGLVSVGQFF
cdr3_nt: TGTGCCAGCAGCTTAGCGGGACTAGTGAGTGTCGGGCAGTTCTTC
d_call: TRBD2
clone_size: NA
j_call: TRBJ2-1
v_call: TRBV11-2

cdr3_aa: CALGDQETQYF
cdr3_nt: TGTGCCCTAGGGGACCAAGAGACCCAGTACTTC
d_call: NA
clone_size: once
j_call: TRBJ2-5
v_call: TRBV5-4

cdr3_aa: CASSLGLAGYGSADTQYF
cdr3_nt: TGTGCCAGCAGCTTGGGACTAGCGGGATACGGGAGCGCAGATACGCAGTATTTT
d_call: TRBD2
clone_size: NA
j_call: TRBJ2-3
v_call: TRBV28

cdr3_aa: CASSPTRGTNEKLFF
cdr3_nt: TGTGCCAGCAGCCCGACAAGGGGAACTAATGAAAAACTGTTTTTT
d_call: NA
clone_size: NA
j_call: TRBJ1-4
v_call: TRBV14

cdr3_aa: CASGRQSYNEQFF
cdr3_nt: TGTGCCAGCGGTCGACAGTCCTACAATGAGCAGTTCTTC
d_call: NA
clone_size: NA
j_call: TRBJ2-1
v_call: TRBV2

cdr3_aa: CASSGVRTGGQETQYF
cdr3_nt: TGTGCCAGCAGTGGTGTTCGGACAGGGGGCCAAGAGACCCAGTACTTC
d_call: TRBD1
clone_size: NA
j_call: TRBJ2-5
v_call: TRBV27

cdr3_aa: CASSTAGLAGGRIGTDTQYF
cdr3_nt: TGTGCCAGCAGCACCGCGGGACTAGCGGGGGGGCGGATCGGCACAGATACGCAGTATTTT
d_call: TRBD2
clone_size: NA
j_call: TRBJ2-3
v_call: TRBV9

cdr3_aa: CASSLAPTAVYEQYF
cdr3_nt: TGTGCCAGCAGCTTGGCCCCGACAGCTGTCTACGAGCAGTACTTC
d_call: NA
clone_size: NA
j_call: TRBJ2-7
v_call: TRBV5-5

cdr3_aa: CASSSLARRVAEAFF
cdr3_nt: TGTGCCAGCAGTTCGCTGGCCAGACGGGTCGCTGAAGCTTTCTTT
d_call: NA
clone_size: NA
j_call: TRBJ1-1
v_call: TRBV6-5

cdr3_aa: CASTSGRLGEQYF
cdr3_nt: TGTGCCAGCACGAGCGGGAGGCTCGGGGAGCAGTACTTC
d_call: TRBD2
clone_size: NA
j_call: TRBJ2-7
v_call: TRBV13

cdr3_aa: CASSRTTGAADTQYF
cdr3_nt: TGTGCCAGCAGCCGTACGACAGGGGCGGCAGATACGCAGTATTTT
d_call: TRBD1
clone_size: NA
j_call: TRBJ2-3
v_call: TRBV7-9

cdr3_aa: CASSLVSGTGAYNEQFF
cdr3_nt: TGTGCCAGCAGCTTAGTTTCGGGGACAGGGGCCTACAATGAGCAGTTCTTC
d_call: TRBD1
clone_size: few
j_call: TRBJ2-1
v_call: TRBV7-2

cdr3_aa: CAWSSEDSTNEKLFF
cdr3_nt: TGTGCCTGGAGTTCAGAAGACTCAACTAATGAAAAACTGTTTTTT
d_call: NA
clone_size: NA
j_call: TRBJ1-4
v_call: TRBV30

cdr3_aa: CASSPTGGGYTF
cdr3_nt: TGTGCCAGCTCACCGACAGGGGGCGGCTACACCTTC
d_call: TRBD1
clone_size: few
j_call: TRBJ1-2
v_call: TRBV18

cdr3_aa: CASSQTGTQNTEAFF
cdr3_nt: TGTGCCAGCAGCCAAACCGGGACACAGAACACTGAAGCTTTCTTT
d_call: NA
clone_size: NA
j_call: TRBJ1-1
v_call: TRBV6-6

cdr3_aa: CASSPGEKLFF
cdr3_nt: TGTGCCAGCAGCCCAGGGGAAAAACTGTTTTTT
d_call: NA
clone_size: NA
j_call: TRBJ1-4
v_call: TRBV7-2

cdr3_aa: CASSYSGGLYGYTF
cdr3_nt: TGTGCCAGCAGTTATTCAGGGGGGCTCTATGGCTACACCTTC
d_call: TRBD1
clone_size: NA
j_call: TRBJ1-2
v_call: TRBV6-5

cdr3_aa: CALGLHRAGELFF
cdr3_nt: TGTGCCTTAGGACTGCACCGGGCCGGGGAGCTGTTTTTT
d_call: NA
clone_size: NA
j_call: TRBJ2-2
v_call: TRBV30

cdr3_aa: CASSTGGEQFF
cdr3_nt: TGTGCCAGTAGTACCGGGGGTGAGCAGTTCTTC
d_call: NA
clone_size: NA
j_call: TRBJ2-1
v_call: TRBV19

cdr3_aa: CASSAGSSPYNEQFF
cdr3_nt: TGTGCCAGCAGTGCCGGGAGTAGCCCCTACAATGAGCAGTTCTTC
d_call: NA
clone_size: once
j_call: TRBJ2-1
v_call: TRBV2

cdr3_aa: CASSLASGLSYEQYF
cdr3_nt: TGTGCCAGCAGCTTAGCGTCGGGACTCTCCTACGAGCAGTACTTC
d_call: NA
clone_size: few
j_call: TRBJ2-7
v_call: TRBV7-9

cdr3_aa: CASSPPGQAPYEQYF
cdr3_nt: TGTGCCAGCTCACCACCCGGACAGGCCCCCTACGAGCAGTACTTC
d_call: TRBD1
clone_size: NA
j_call: TRBJ2-7
v_call: TRBV18

cdr3_aa: CATNQGTGSSGPGTGELFF
cdr3_nt: TGTGCCACCAACCAGGGTACGGGTTCTAGCGGTCCTGGGACCGGGGAGCTGTTTTTT
d_call: TRBD2
clone_size: NA
j_call: TRBJ2-2
v_call: TRBV19

cdr3_aa: CASSLAGLETQYF
cdr3_nt: TGTGCCAGCAGCTTGGCCGGGTTGGAGACCCAGTACTTC
d_call: NA
clone_size: NA
j_call: TRBJ2-5
v_call: TRBV5-6

cdr3_aa: CATSRDQTGVQPQHF
cdr3_nt: TGTGCCACCAGCAGAGATCAGACAGGGGTGCAGCCCCAGCATTTT
d_call: TRBD1
clone_size: NA
j_call: TRBJ1-5
v_call: TRBV15

cdr3_aa: CASSFPDSNQPQHF
cdr3_nt: TGTGCCAGCAGCTTCCCAGATAGCAATCAGCCCCAGCATTTT
d_call: NA
clone_size: few
j_call: TRBJ1-5
v_call: TRBV7-2

cdr3_aa: CASSLEGTGTYEQYF
cdr3_nt: TGTGCCAGCAGCTTAGAAGGGACAGGGACCTACGAGCAGTACTTC
d_call: TRBD1
clone_size: NA
j_call: TRBJ2-7
v_call: TRBV7-2

cdr3_aa: CASSLPRDTNTDTQYF
cdr3_nt: TGTGCCAGCAGCTTGCCCCGGGACACAAACACAGATACGCAGTATTTT
d_call: NA
clone_size: NA
j_call: TRBJ2-3
v_call: TRBV5-6

cdr3_aa: CATSDYRGDQPQHF
cdr3_nt: TGTGCCACCAGTGATTACAGGGGGGACCAGCCCCAGCATTTT
d_call: TRBD1
clone_size: NA
j_call: TRBJ1-5
v_call: TRBV24-1

cdr3_aa: CASSFTGHAEAFF
cdr3_nt: TGTGCCAGCAGCTTCACAGGACACGCTGAAGCTTTCTTT
d_call: NA
clone_size: NA
j_call: TRBJ1-1
v_call: TRBV7-8

cdr3_aa: CASSQARRLAGIETQYF
cdr3_nt: TGCGCCAGCAGCCAAGCCCGCCGACTAGCGGGGATAGAGACCCAGTACTTC
d_call: TRBD2
clone_size: NA
j_call: TRBJ2-5
v_call: TRBV4-3

cdr3_aa: CASSQVAGRLNTEAFF
cdr3_nt: TGTGCCAGCAGCCAAGTGGCAGGGCGGTTGAACACTGAAGCTTTCTTT
d_call: NA
clone_size: once
j_call: TRBJ1-1
v_call: TRBV3-1/TRBV3-2

cdr3_aa: CASSHPPGRNTGELFF
cdr3_nt: TGTGCCAGCAGTCACCCCCCCGGGAGGAACACCGGGGAGCTGTTTTTT
d_call: NA
clone_size: few
j_call: TRBJ2-2
v_call: TRBV27

cdr3_aa: CASSYDRLLGEQYF
cdr3_nt: TGTGCCAGCAGTTACGACAGGTTATTGGGCGAGCAGTACTTC
d_call: NA
clone_size: NA
j_call: TRBJ2-7
v_call: TRBV7-2

cdr3_aa: CASSPGEGRSYEQYF
cdr3_nt: TGCGCCAGCAGCCCGGGGGAGGGTCGATCGTACGAGCAGTACTTC
d_call: TRBD2
clone_size: NA
j_call: TRBJ2-7
v_call: TRBV4-3

cdr3_aa: CSASRGGQGNTDTQYF
cdr3_nt: TGCAGTGCTAGTAGAGGGGGACAGGGCAACACAGATACGCAGTATTTT
d_call: TRBD1
clone_size: NA
j_call: TRBJ2-3
v_call: TRBV20-1

cdr3_aa: CASTPTGGSGNTIYF
cdr3_nt: TGTGCCAGTACCCCGACAGGGGGCTCTGGAAACACCATATATTTT
d_call: TRBD1
clone_size: NA
j_call: TRBJ1-3
v_call: TRBV5-3

cdr3_aa: CASSADSHSNQPQHF
cdr3_nt: TGTGCCAGCAGCGCGGACAGCCATAGCAATCAGCCCCAGCATTTT
d_call: NA
clone_size: NA
j_call: TRBJ1-5
v_call: TRBV2

cdr3_aa: CASSFPGGAGGYTF
cdr3_nt: TGTGCCAGTAGTTTCCCAGGGGGCGCAGGAGGCTACACCTTC
d_call: TRBD1
clone_size: NA
j_call: TRBJ1-2
v_call: TRBV19

cdr3_aa: CASSQRGQRTYNEQFF
cdr3_nt: TGTGCCAGCAGCCAACGGGGACAGAGAACATACAATGAGCAGTTCTTC
d_call: TRBD1
clone_size: NA
j_call: TRBJ2-1
v_call: TRBV14

cdr3_aa: CASSRVSTGELFF
cdr3_nt: TGTGCCAGCAGCCGAGTAAGCACCGGGGAGCTGTTTTTT
d_call: NA
clone_size: NA
j_call: TRBJ2-2
v_call: TRBV5-4

cdr3_aa: CASSPSPADYEQYF
cdr3_nt: TGTGCCAGCAGCCCCAGTCCGGCGGACTACGAGCAGTACTTC
d_call: NA
clone_size: NA
j_call: TRBJ2-7
v_call: TRBV11-3

cdr3_aa: CASRQLAGVYNEQFF
cdr3_nt: TGTGCCAGCAGGCAACTAGCGGGAGTATACAATGAGCAGTTCTTC
d_call: TRBD2
clone_size: NA
j_call: TRBJ2-1
v_call: TRBV2